The rows below give T cell receptor beta chains drawn from one sample of a study of Graves' ophthalmopathy and Graves' hyperthyroidism. TCRdb re-called the multiplex PCR reads through MiXCR, storing one row per CDR3 protein. The table shows about 740,000 distinct CDR3 sequences, with around 40% occurring only once. The sequenced sample consisted of peripheral blood. All receptors derive from an adult man with Graves' ophthalmopathy. Both conserved end residues are part of each CDR3. Each record gives: CDR3 length, J gene, clone size, D gene, V gene, CDR3 protein, CDR3 DNA. D genes are given only for firm matches. Clone size is shown for a subset of rows, as once, few, many or a class of expanded clone.

cdr3_length: 19
j_call: TRBJ1-2
clone_size: NA
d_call: NA
v_call: TRBV12-3/TRBV12-4
cdr3_aa: CASSTMTRGLPWNEGGYTF
cdr3_nt: TGTGCCAGCAGTACAATGACCCGGGGACTGCCATGGAACGAGGGTGGCTACACCTTC

cdr3_length: 14
j_call: TRBJ2-7
clone_size: NA
d_call: NA
v_call: TRBV7-8
cdr3_aa: CASSSSGTGIEQYF
cdr3_nt: TGTGCCAGCAGCTCTTCCGGGACGGGAATCGAGCAGTACTTC

cdr3_length: 17
j_call: TRBJ1-5
clone_size: few
d_call: TRBD1
v_call: TRBV20-1
cdr3_aa: CSARDSGGTGGGQPQHF
cdr3_nt: TGCAGTGCTAGAGATTCGGGGGGGACAGGGGGCGGTCAGCCCCAGCATTTT

cdr3_length: 13
j_call: TRBJ2-7
clone_size: many
d_call: NA
v_call: TRBV10-3
cdr3_aa: CAISAQGSYEQYF
cdr3_nt: TGTGCCATCAGTGCCCAGGGGTCCTACGAGCAGTACTTC

cdr3_length: 13
j_call: TRBJ1-2
clone_size: NA
d_call: TRBD1
v_call: TRBV28
cdr3_aa: CASRTGTGGGYTF
cdr3_nt: TGTGCCAGCAGAACGGGGACAGGGGGAGGCTACACCTTC

cdr3_length: 13
j_call: TRBJ2-2
clone_size: many
d_call: NA
v_call: TRBV7-9
cdr3_aa: CASSLKAEGELFF
cdr3_nt: TGTGCCAGCAGCTTAAAGGCCGAGGGGGAGCTGTTTTTT

cdr3_length: 13
j_call: TRBJ1-4
clone_size: many
d_call: NA
v_call: TRBV2
cdr3_aa: CASSVRRREKLFF
cdr3_nt: TGTGCCAGCAGTGTACGGCGCCGGGAAAAACTGTTTTTT

cdr3_length: 16
j_call: TRBJ1-2
clone_size: NA
d_call: NA
v_call: TRBV7-9
cdr3_aa: CASSYSWARPGYGYTF
cdr3_nt: TGTGCCAGCAGTTACTCATGGGCTCGGCCGGGATATGGCTACACCTTC

cdr3_length: 14
j_call: TRBJ2-3
clone_size: NA
d_call: TRBD1
v_call: TRBV10-3
cdr3_aa: CAISGSGGLNTGSF
cdr3_nt: TGTGCCATCAGTGGATCAGGGGGCTTGAACACCGGGTCTTTT

cdr3_length: 14
j_call: TRBJ2-7
clone_size: NA
d_call: TRBD2
v_call: TRBV10-3
cdr3_aa: CAIRLAGGPGEQYF
cdr3_nt: TGTGCCATCAGACTAGCGGGAGGGCCGGGCGAGCAGTACTTC

cdr3_length: 14
j_call: TRBJ2-2
clone_size: few
d_call: TRBD1
v_call: TRBV6-4
cdr3_aa: CASSDTQGVGELFF
cdr3_nt: TGTGCCAGCAGTGACACTCAGGGGGTCGGGGAGCTGTTTTTT

cdr3_length: 16
j_call: TRBJ1-1
clone_size: once
d_call: TRBD1
v_call: TRBV9
cdr3_aa: CASNEGAGGMNTEAFF
cdr3_nt: TGTGCCAGCAACGAAGGGGCAGGGGGCATGAACACTGAAGCTTTCTTT

cdr3_length: 13
j_call: TRBJ2-5
clone_size: many
d_call: NA
v_call: TRBV2
cdr3_aa: CATTRRSQETQYF
cdr3_nt: TGTGCCACCACGCGGCGAAGCCAAGAGACCCAGTACTTC

cdr3_length: 14
j_call: TRBJ2-7
clone_size: NA
d_call: NA
v_call: TRBV7-7
cdr3_aa: CASSLNAASYEQYF
cdr3_nt: TGTGCTAGCAGCTTAAACGCGGCCTCCTACGAGCAGTACTTC

cdr3_length: 13
j_call: TRBJ2-5
clone_size: many
d_call: NA
v_call: TRBV7-2
cdr3_aa: CASSFGGQETQYF
cdr3_nt: TGTGCCAGCAGCTTTGGCGGCCAAGAGACCCAGTACTTC

cdr3_length: 17
j_call: TRBJ2-7
clone_size: NA
d_call: TRBD1
v_call: TRBV10-3
cdr3_aa: CAISLRGRTGDTYEQYF
cdr3_nt: TGTGCCATCAGTTTAAGGGGCAGGACAGGGGACACCTACGAGCAGTACTTC

cdr3_length: 14
j_call: TRBJ1-4
clone_size: NA
d_call: NA
v_call: TRBV6-1
cdr3_aa: CASTIQQGPEKLFF
cdr3_nt: TGTGCCAGCACGATCCAGCAGGGCCCCGAAAAACTGTTTTTT

cdr3_length: 15
j_call: TRBJ2-5
clone_size: NA
d_call: NA
v_call: TRBV7-9
cdr3_aa: CASSLAGSVRETQYF
cdr3_nt: TGTGCCAGCAGCTTAGCGGGTAGCGTAAGAGAGACCCAGTACTTC

cdr3_length: 14
j_call: TRBJ2-7
clone_size: few
d_call: NA
v_call: TRBV7-2
cdr3_aa: CASSQELTSYEQYF
cdr3_nt: TGTGCCAGCAGCCAAGAACTGACGAGCTACGAGCAGTACTTC

cdr3_length: 13
j_call: TRBJ1-1
clone_size: NA
d_call: TRBD1
v_call: TRBV29-1
cdr3_aa: CSVRWTGGTEAFF
cdr3_nt: TGCAGCGTTCGTTGGACAGGGGGCACTGAAGCTTTCTTT

cdr3_length: 15
j_call: TRBJ1-2
clone_size: few
d_call: TRBD1
v_call: TRBV7-9
cdr3_aa: CASSQDRGSNYGYTF
cdr3_nt: TGTGCCAGCAGCCAAGACAGGGGATCTAACTATGGCTACACCTTC

cdr3_length: 16
j_call: TRBJ1-1
clone_size: NA
d_call: NA
v_call: TRBV9
cdr3_aa: CASSVVGGPLNTEAFF
cdr3_nt: TGTGCCAGCAGCGTAGTAGGGGGGCCCCTGAACACTGAAGCTTTCTTT

cdr3_length: 15
j_call: TRBJ1-1
clone_size: NA
d_call: NA
v_call: TRBV7-6
cdr3_aa: CASSSPRVGNTEAFF
cdr3_nt: TGTGCCAGCAGCTCACCTCGGGTCGGGAACACTGAAGCTTTCTTT

cdr3_length: 11
j_call: TRBJ1-1
clone_size: many
d_call: NA
v_call: TRBV11-2
cdr3_aa: CASSLTFRAFF
cdr3_nt: TGTGCCAGCAGCTTAACATTCCGAGCTTTCTTT

cdr3_length: 15
j_call: TRBJ2-2
clone_size: many
d_call: NA
v_call: TRBV24-1
cdr3_aa: CATSDRDKDTGELFF
cdr3_nt: TGTGCCACCAGTGATCGGGACAAAGACACCGGGGAGCTGTTTTTT

cdr3_length: 15
j_call: TRBJ2-7
clone_size: NA
d_call: NA
v_call: TRBV25-1
cdr3_aa: CASSQEGPGDYEQYF
cdr3_nt: TGTGCCAGCAGCCAAGAGGGCCCGGGGGACTACGAGCAGTACTTC

cdr3_length: 16
j_call: TRBJ1-2
clone_size: once
d_call: TRBD1
v_call: TRBV20-1
cdr3_aa: CSARDSDRGTYYGYTF
cdr3_nt: TGCAGTGCTAGAGACTCGGACAGGGGAACATACTATGGCTACACCTTC

cdr3_length: 8
j_call: TRBJ2-6
clone_size: NA
d_call: NA
v_call: TRBV7-9
cdr3_aa: CASSFTTF
cdr3_nt: TGTGCCAGCAGCTTCACGACTTTC

cdr3_length: 13
j_call: TRBJ2-3
clone_size: once
d_call: NA
v_call: TRBV29-1
cdr3_aa: CSVEETDTDTQYF
cdr3_nt: TGCAGCGTTGAAGAGACAGACACAGATACGCAGTATTTT

cdr3_length: 17
j_call: TRBJ2-5
clone_size: many
d_call: TRBD2
v_call: TRBV7-6
cdr3_aa: CASSSSWRASGRETQYF
cdr3_nt: TGTGCCAGCAGCTCATCGTGGAGGGCTAGCGGGAGGGAGACCCAGTACTTC

cdr3_length: 11
j_call: TRBJ1-1
clone_size: many
d_call: NA
v_call: TRBV29-1
cdr3_aa: CSVEREGRAFF
cdr3_nt: TGCAGCGTTGAAAGGGAGGGGAGGGCTTTCTTT

cdr3_length: 17
j_call: TRBJ1-5
clone_size: many
d_call: NA
v_call: TRBV7-2
cdr3_aa: CASSARVGRQSNQPQHF
cdr3_nt: TGTGCCAGCAGCGCACGGGTCGGACGTCAGAGCAATCAGCCCCAGCATTTT

cdr3_length: 14
j_call: TRBJ2-7
clone_size: once
d_call: TRBD2
v_call: TRBV2
cdr3_aa: CASRTSGESYEQYF
cdr3_nt: TGTGCCAGCAGGACTAGCGGGGAATCCTACGAGCAGTACTTC

cdr3_length: 13
j_call: TRBJ2-7
clone_size: many
d_call: NA
v_call: TRBV12-3/TRBV12-4
cdr3_aa: CASSSVSRTEQYF
cdr3_nt: TGTGCCAGCAGCTCCGTGTCCCGGACAGAGCAGTACTTC

cdr3_length: 15
j_call: TRBJ1-2
clone_size: NA
d_call: NA
v_call: TRBV7-9
cdr3_aa: CASSQERLINYGYTF
cdr3_nt: TGCGCCAGCAGCCAAGAACGGCTGATTAACTATGGCTACACCTTC

cdr3_length: 15
j_call: TRBJ1-1
clone_size: many
d_call: TRBD1
v_call: TRBV10-3
cdr3_aa: CAISEGLGQGTEAFF
cdr3_nt: TGTGCCATCAGTGAGGGTCTGGGACAGGGTACTGAAGCTTTCTTT

cdr3_length: 15
j_call: TRBJ1-6
clone_size: many
d_call: NA
v_call: TRBV7-2
cdr3_aa: CASSLLPSVNSPLHF
cdr3_nt: TGTGCCAGCAGCTTACTCCCAAGCGTTAATTCACCCCTCCACTTT

cdr3_length: 14
j_call: TRBJ2-7
clone_size: once
d_call: NA
v_call: TRBV19
cdr3_aa: CATPTRGRSDEQYF
cdr3_nt: TGTGCCACCCCCACCAGGGGTAGAAGTGACGAGCAGTACTTC